The rows below give T cell receptor beta chains drawn from one sample of a study of cytomegalovirus exposure and HLA in healthy donors. Assay used: immunoSEQ multiplex PCR; TCRdb lists only in-frame clones, some missing. The repertoire holds more than 90,000 clones, with 81% as singletons. Source material: PBMCs. These receptors were obtained from a woman between 65 and 79 years old in good health and CMV-seropositive. Each CDR3 is given with its conserved first and last residue. The D gene is left open where the match is weak. Some rows have no size entry. The others give once, few or many, or a class for an expanded clone.

TRBV7-9	12	-	-	TRBJ1-2	TGTGCCAGCTCCCAGATTAACTATGGCTACACCTTC	CASSQINYGYTF
TRBV5-6	16	-	-	TRBJ2-2	TGTGCCAGCAGCTCGACTGGTGAAAAAAACACCGGGGAGCTGTTTTTT	CASSSTGEKNTGELFF
TRBV4-3	19	-	-	TRBJ2-1	TGCGCCAGCAGCCAAGATCGCGCCATAGGTTGGAGCTCCTACAATGAGCAGTTCTTC	CASSQDRAIGWSSYNEQFF
TRBV7-8	17	TRBD2	-	TRBJ2-4	TGTGCCAGCAGCTCAGGGACTAGCTTCTTATCCAAAAACATTCAGTACTTC	CASSSGTSFLSKNIQYF
TRBV4-3	15	TRBD1	-	TRBJ1-2	TGCGCCAGCAGCCAAGGCTCAGGACAGGCCTATGGCTACACCTTC	CASSQGSGQAYGYTF
TRBV10-1	17	TRBD2	-	TRBJ2-3	TGCGCCAGCAGTGGGCTAGCGGGAGATGAAGGTCCAGATACGCAGTATTTT	CASSGLAGDEGPDTQYF
TRBV4-1	16	-	-	TRBJ2-3	TGCGCCAGCAGCCAAGTGCCCACCTACTACACAGATACGCAGTATTTT	CASSQVPTYYTDTQYF
TRBV18	11	-	-	TRBJ2-5	TGTGCCAGCTCACCTGAGGAGACCCAGTACTTC	CASSPEETQYF
TRBV29-1	12	-	once	TRBJ2-2	TGCAGCGTTGAAAGCCACACCGGGGAGCTGTTTTTT	CSVESHTGELFF
TRBV5-1	16	TRBD1	-	TRBJ2-1	TGCGCCAGCAGCCTGAACCTGGGACAGGTTTACAATGAGCAGTTCTTC	CASSLNLGQVYNEQFF
TRBV29-1	9	-	-	TRBJ1-1	TGCAGCGTTGCCCCGGACAGACCTTTT	CSVAPDRPF
TRBV4-3	15	-	medium-sized	TRBJ2-1	TGCGCCAGCAGCCAAGATCTGGGCCAGTTTAGTGAGCAGTTCTTC	CASSQDLGQFSEQFF
TRBV6-5	14	TRBD2	-	TRBJ2-1	TGTGCCAGCAGACCAGCGGGAGGGTCGAATGAGCAGTTCTTC	CASRPAGGSNEQFF
TRBV7-3	17	TRBD2	once	TRBJ2-2	TGTGCCAGCAGCTCGACCGGGACTAGCGGGATAGGCGGGGAGCTGTTTTTT	CASSSTGTSGIGGELFF
TRBV14	21	-	-	TRBJ2-3	TGTGCCAGCAGCCAAGATCCGTGGGTATCGGGAAAAGAATCCGTCACAGATACGCAGTATTTT	CASSQDPWVSGKESVTDTQYF
TRBV5-1	16	-	-	TRBJ1-4	TGCGCCAGCAGCTTGGGAGCTTGGGGGCAGAATGAAAAACTGTTTTTT	CASSLGAWGQNEKLFF
TRBV27	15	-	-	TRBJ2-1	TGTGCCAGCAGTTTGCGGCCAGACCCTACAGGTGAGCAGTTCTTC	CASSLRPDPTGEQFF
TRBV5-8	16	-	-	TRBJ2-4	TGTGCCAGCAGCTTGGGAAGGGGCTCGGCCAAAAACATTCAGTACTTC	CASSLGRGSAKNIQYF
TRBV6-6	12	TRBD1	-	TRBJ1-2	TGTGCCAGCAGTACGGACAGGGGTGGCTACACCTTC	CASSTDRGGYTF
TRBV6-1	12	-	few	TRBJ2-3	TGTGCCAGCAGTGAAAACAGCTATACGCAGTATTTT	CASSENSYTQYF
TRBV23-1	14	TRBD2	-	TRBJ2-1	TGCGCCGGGGGACTAGCGACAATATCTGGTGAGCAGTTCTTC	CAGGLATISGEQFF
TRBV7-2	16	TRBD2	-	TRBJ2-3	TGTGCCAGCAGCCCCGGACTAGCGGGGCCCACAGATACGCAGTATTTT	CASSPGLAGPTDTQYF
TRBV15	11	-	-	TRBJ2-3	TGTGCCACCAGCGCTATAGATACGCAGTATTTT	CATSAIDTQYF
TRBV18	16	-	-	TRBJ1-1	TGTGCCAGCCTGGGACGTGGCGGGGGAGCGAACACTGAAGCTTTCTTT	CASLGRGGGANTEAFF
TRBV28	15	TRBD1	-	TRBJ2-7	TGTGCCAGCAGTTTATGGGGACAGGGACGCTACGAGCAGTACTTC	CASSLWGQGRYEQYF
TRBV7-9	16	TRBD1	once	TRBJ1-4	TGTTCCAGCAGCTCCAACGACAGGGGGCCTATCGAAAAACTGTTTTTT	CSSSSNDRGPIEKLFF
TRBV19	15	-	-	TRBJ2-3	TGTGCCAGTAGTACCTTAGCGGCTAGCACAGATACGCAGTATTTT	CASSTLAASTDTQYF
TRBV5-5	15	-	-	TRBJ1-5	TGTGCCAGCAGCTCTTTCGACACCTACAATCAGCCCCAGCATTTT	CASSSFDTYNQPQHF
TRBV4-3	15	-	-	TRBJ1-4	TGCGCCAGCAGCCAAGATCTAAGTCCTTGGGAAAAACTGTTTTTT	CASSQDLSPWEKLFF
TRBV28	15	-	-	TRBJ2-5	TGTGCCAGCAGTTCCTCGGGGAAGAGCCAAGAGACCCAGTACTTC	CASSSSGKSQETQYF
TRBV7-6	14	TRBD2	-	TRBJ2-3	TGTGCCAGCAGCTCATGGACTAGCGGGTATACGCAGTATTTT	CASSSWTSGYTQYF
TRBV6-5	14	TRBD2	-	TRBJ2-3	TGTGCCAGCAAAGAGGCGGGAGGGGTAGATACGCAGTATTTT	CASKEAGGVDTQYF
TRBV2	14	TRBD2	-	TRBJ2-1	TGTGCCGGCCAGCCGGGAGGCTATTACAATGAGCAGTTCTTC	CAGQPGGYYNEQFF
TRBV7-2	16	-	-	TRBJ2-5	TGTGCCAGCAGCTTAGGGCGACGGGGAGTAAGGGAGACCCAGTACTTC	CASSLGRRGVRETQYF
TRBV6-1	14	TRBD2	few	TRBJ2-1	TGTGCCAGCTCGCTAGCGGGAGTAGTGGATGAGCAGTTCTTC	CASSLAGVVDEQFF
TRBV7-9	17	TRBD2	-	TRBJ2-1	TGTGCCAGCAGACCTCGTGGACTAGCGGGAGGGGTGGATGAGCAGTTCTTC	CASRPRGLAGGVDEQFF